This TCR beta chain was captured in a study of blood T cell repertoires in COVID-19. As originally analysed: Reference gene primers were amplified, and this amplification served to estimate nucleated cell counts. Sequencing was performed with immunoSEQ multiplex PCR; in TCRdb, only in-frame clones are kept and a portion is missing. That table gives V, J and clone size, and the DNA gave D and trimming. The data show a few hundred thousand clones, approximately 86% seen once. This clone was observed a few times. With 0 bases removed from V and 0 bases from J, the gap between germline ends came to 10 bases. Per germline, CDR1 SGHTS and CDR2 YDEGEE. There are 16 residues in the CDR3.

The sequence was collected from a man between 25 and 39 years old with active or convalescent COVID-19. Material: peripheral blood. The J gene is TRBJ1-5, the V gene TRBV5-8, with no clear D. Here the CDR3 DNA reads TGTGCCAGCAGCTTGGGGAGGACCGGTAGCAATCAGCCCCAGCATTTT. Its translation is CASSLGRTGSNQPQHF.